Shown below are 30 T cell receptor beta chains from a single sample sequenced in a study of blood T cell repertoires in COVID-19. This table comes from immunoSEQ multiplex PCR, and its TCRdb copy is limited to in-frame clones, with some not included. Among over 150,000 clones listed, 70% to 90% were seen once. The sequenced material came from peripheral blood. These receptors originate from a man between 45 and 60 years old with active or convalescent COVID-19.

The V and J genes are TRBV11-3 and TRBJ2-1, with 14 bases that match TRBD2. There are 17 residues in the CDR3. Germline trimming cut 1 base from V and 7 bases from J; bases unmatched to any gene: 6. Germline V gene data show CDR1 as SGHNT and CDR2 as YENEEA. CDR3 amino acids: CASSLGLGLAGGNEQFF. For the CDR3, the DNA is TGTGCCAGCAGCTTAGGTTTAGGACTAGCGGGGGGTAATGAGCAGTTCTTC.

The V call is TRBV7-2, the J call TRBJ2-5, with D unresolved. V was trimmed by 4 bases and J by 5 bases, leaving 8 bases between them. The CDR3 runs 12 residues. Germline V lookup: CDR1 SGHTA, CDR2 FQGNSA. For the CDR3, the DNA is TGTGCCAGCAGCTCCTCCGGGGAGACCCAGTACTTC. Its translation is CASSSSGETQYF. Combining the CDR3 with reference TRBV7-2 and TRBJ2-5 gives the whole variable domain GAGVSQSPSNKVTEKGKDVELRCDPISGHTALYWYRQSLGQGLEFLIYFQGNSAPDKSGLPSDRFSAERTGGSVSTLTIQRTQQEDSAVYLCASSSSGETQYFGPGTRLLVL.

This rearrangement joins TRBV1 to TRBJ1-1; the tabulated D call, TRBD1, remains unverified against the DNA. TRBV1 is listed as a pseudogene. The CDR3 loop spans 22 amino acids. CDR3 amino acids: CTSSQARQGAGDGIHHHTEAFF. The CDR3 DNA sequence: TGCACCAGCAGCCAAGCTCGACAGGGGGCAGGGGACGGAATACACCATCACACTGAAGCTTTCTTT.

V and J are TRBV5-4 and TRBJ2-7; D is undetermined. Trimming left V 5 bases short and J 2 bases short, with 14 bases between. The CDR3 is made up of 14 amino acids. Germline V gene sequence: CDR1 SGHNT, CDR2 YYREEE (reference sequence). The DNA for the CDR3 is TGTGCCAGCAGTTCCCGCGGTCTCCCCTACGAGCAGTACTTC. Its translation is CASSSRGLPYEQYF.

The CDR3 DNA reads as TGTGCCAGCAGCCATATAGTGACTGAAGCTTTCTTT. Translation gives CASSHIVTEAFF. V is TRBV14 and J is TRBJ1-1, with D unclear. Germline-derived CDR1 and CDR2 are SGHDN and FVKESK. This CDR3 spans 12 amino acids. V lost 3 bases, J lost 5 bases, and 7 bases lay in between.

This sequence joins TRBV19 and TRBJ1-2; unclear D gene. Looked up from germline, CDR1 is LNHDA and CDR2 is SQIVND (reference sequence). Trimming removed 6 bases at V and 2 bases at J, with 7 bases between. This CDR3 spans 12 amino acids. This CDR3 reads CASRSENYGYTF. The CDR3 DNA follows: TGTGCCAGTAGGAGCGAGAACTATGGCTACACCTTC.

The chain has TRBV7-2 and TRBJ2-7, with TRBD2 matching over 8 bases. This CDR3 comprises 15 residues. The germline gives CDR1 SGHTA, CDR2 FQGNSA. V was clipped by 5 bases and J by 3 bases; unmatched bases: 9. The chain's CDR3 is CASSQGRSGSYEQYF. CDR3 in DNA: TGTGCCAGCAGCCAGGGGAGAAGCGGGAGCTACGAGCAGTACTTC.

The chain links TRBV5-1 to TRBJ2-7; maybe TRBD2 (5 bases). The CDR3 covers 13 residues. V was cut by 3 bases and J by 3 bases, with 10 bases left in between. From germline, CDR1 is SGHRS and CDR2 YFSETQ. CDR3 sequence reads: CASSSEGRYEQYF. For the CDR3, the DNA is TGCGCCAGCAGCTCAGAGGGTCGCTACGAGCAGTACTTC.

V gene TRBV18 combines with J gene TRBJ1-3; a weak D match, TRBD1 (6 bases). This CDR3 has 16 amino acids. V was trimmed by 1 base and J by 0 bases, leaving 10 bases between them. Germline assignment: CDR1 KGHSH and CDR2 LQKENI. CDR3 bases: TGTGCCAGCTCACCACGGGACACACACTCTGGAAACACCATATATTTT. Translation gives CASSPRDTHSGNTIYF.

This rearrangement joins TRBV6-1 to TRBJ2-7, with D tentatively TRBD2 (5 bases). Germline CDR1 reads MNHNS; CDR2 reads SASEGT. The CDR3 sequence is 12 residues long. V shed 2 bases and J shed 5 bases, with 7 bases lying between them. Here the CDR3 DNA reads TGTGCCAGCAGTGAACGAGGGAACGAGCAGTACTTC. It is translated as CASSERGNEQYF.

V is TRBV28 and J is TRBJ1-1; D ambiguous. V lost 2 bases to trimming and J lost 9 bases, with 10 bases between them. Germline values: CDR1 MDHEN, CDR2 SYDVKM. This CDR3 is 12 amino acids long. As DNA, the CDR3 is TGTGCCAGCAGTTTACTGGGGAGTAAAGCTTTCTTT. Encoded protein: CASSLLGSKAFF.

V gene TRBV27 combines with J gene TRBJ1-6; D uncertain. Trimming removed 2 bases from V and 9 bases from J, with 17 bases in between. The germline V gene encodes CDR1 MNHEY and CDR2 SMNVEV (reference sequence). This CDR3 is built from 16 residues. As DNA, the CDR3 is TGTGCCAGCAGTTTACTACGGGAGGTGAATGGTTCACCCCTCCACTTT. It codes for CASSLLREVNGSPLHF.

V gene TRBV9 combines with J gene TRBJ2-3, with 8 bases that match TRBD1. V was pared by 7 bases and J by 3 bases, with 4 bases of the junction left unmatched. Germline V lookup: CDR1 SGDLS, CDR2 YYNGEE. This CDR3 spans 13 amino acids. CDR3 in amino acids: CASDGQGTDTQYF. CDR3 sequence (DNA): TGTGCCAGCGACGGACAGGGAACAGATACGCAGTATTTT.

The J gene is TRBJ1-5, the V gene TRBV3-1 (or the pseudogene TRBV3-2), with 8 bases aligning to TRBD1. The V gene end was trimmed by 0 bases and the J gene end by 5 bases; junction bases not matched to a gene: 6. The CDR3 has 16 residues. Germline CDR1 reads LGHDT; CDR2 reads YNNKEL (reference sequence). The CDR3 sequence: CASSQDPTGAHQPQHF. The CDR3 DNA sequence: TGTGCCAGCAGCCAAGATCCGACAGGGGCCCATCAGCCCCAGCATTTT.

The chain has TRBV6-5 and TRBJ2-7; 8 bases align to TRBD1. J was trimmed by 5 bases and V by 8 bases; bases with no gene match: 11. CDR3 length: 14 residues. Germline V gene data show CDR1 as MNHEY and CDR2 as SVGAGI. Here the CDR3 reads CASGEDRAIHEQYF. CDR3 in DNA: TGTGCCAGCGGGGAGGACAGGGCGATACACGAGCAGTACTTC.

The chain recombines TRBV7-3 with TRBJ1-1; D not certain. The germline V and J ends were trimmed by 0 bases and 1 base, with 9 bases remaining between them. Germline CDR1 and CDR2: SGHTA and FQGTGA. The CDR3 is 15 amino acids. The CDR3 DNA is TGTGCCAGCAGCTTAACGGCGGTTGGGAACACTGAAGCTTTCTTT. Protein: CASSLTAVGNTEAFF.

V gene TRBV6-2 or TRBV6-3 combines with J gene TRBJ2-7; D gene uncertain. The CDR3 runs 14 residues. Trimming took off 0 bases at V and 0 bases at J, with 6 bases between the two ends. CDR1 is MNHEY and CDR2 is SVGEGT in the germline V gene. This CDR3 reads CASSYSAVSYEQYF. CDR3 bases: TGTGCCAGCAGTTACTCCGCAGTCTCCTACGAGCAGTACTTC.

This sequence joins TRBV3-1 (or the pseudogene TRBV3-2) and TRBJ2-7; D is undetermined. Deletions cut 0 bases from V and 2 bases from J, with 14 bases between. The CDR3 is 16 residues long. Germline CDR1 and CDR2: LGHDT and YNNKEL (reference sequence). CDR3 in amino acids: CASSQDVAASTYEQYF. In DNA form, the CDR3 reads TGTGCCAGCAGCCAAGATGTGGCCGCCTCCACCTACGAGCAGTACTTC.

This clone appeared a single time. The rearrangement links TRBV3-1 (or the pseudogene TRBV3-2) to TRBJ1-4; the D gene is possibly TRBD1 (6 bases). Trimming took 6 bases from V and 2 from J, leaving 13 bases between them. CDR3 size: 15 residues. Germline CDR1 and CDR2: LGHDT and YNNKEL (reference sequence). The CDR3 is CASSLTRGTNEKLFF. The DNA for the CDR3 is TGTGCCAGCAGTCTGACGAGGGGGACTAATGAAAAACTGTTTTTT.

V is TRBV7-9 and J is TRBJ1-2; 8 nucleotides align to TRBD1. With V trimmed by 4 bases and J by 8 bases, 3 bases remained unmatched. CDR1 SEHNR and CDR2 FQNEAQ come from the germline V gene (reference sequence). This CDR3 contains 12 residues. DNA for the CDR3: TGTGCCAGCAGCTACTCAGGGGGCGGCTACACCTTC. Translation: CASSYSGGGYTF.

The chain recombines TRBV7-2 with TRBJ2-3, with TRBD2 matching over 11 bases. The CDR3 has 16 amino acids. From germline, CDR1 is SGHTA and CDR2 FQGNSA. V shed 3 bases and J 0 bases; nucleotides not matched to a gene: 2. The CDR3 sequence is CASSFGTSGSTDTQYF. The CDR3 bases are TGTGCCAGCAGCTTTGGGACTAGCGGTAGCACAGATACGCAGTATTTT.

This chain uses TRBV27 with TRBJ1-1, with 11 bases aligning to TRBD1. The CDR3 runs to 14 residues. Germline values: CDR1 MNHEY, CDR2 SMNVEV (reference sequence). The V segment lost 4 bases and the J segment 13 bases; nucleotides outside the gene matches: 11. The CDR3 DNA reads as TGTGCCAGCAGTTCATGGACAGGGGGCCGTAAAGATTTCTTT. Translation gives CASSSWTGGRKDFF.

This CDR3 is CASSFDPRGETQYF. CDR3 DNA sequence: TGTGCCAGCAGCTTCGACCCTAGAGGAGAGACCCAGTACTTC. The chain has TRBV7-2 and TRBJ2-5, with unresolved D. The germline V and J ends were trimmed by 3 bases and 4 bases, with 12 bases remaining between them. CDR1 and CDR2 from the germline V gene are SGHTA and FQGNSA. There are 14 residues in the CDR3.

This clone was counted once. This sequence joins TRBV7-8 and TRBJ1-1; TRBD1 matches at 9 bases. Trimming took 5 bases from V and 3 from J; bases not matched to a gene: 1. The CDR3 sequence is 13 residues long. The germline V gene has CDR1 SGHVS and CDR2 FQNEAQ. The CDR3, as DNA: TGTGCCAGCAGCCGACAGGGGGACACTGAAGCTTTCTTT. It translates to CASSRQGDTEAFF.

J is TRBJ1-3 and V is TRBV5-1; 8 bases fit TRBD1. Germline CDR1 is SGHRS and CDR2 is YFSETQ. The CDR3 loop spans 13 amino acids. V lost 4 bases, J lost 10 bases, and 7 bases stayed unmatched. CDR3 DNA: TGCGCCAGCAGCCCGGAAACAGGGGGGACCATATATTTT. Translation gives CASSPETGGTIYF.

J is TRBJ1-5 and V is TRBV7-6, with unresolved D. The V gene lost 1 base and the J gene lost 5 bases, with 6 bases spanning the gap. Per germline, CDR1 SGHVS and CDR2 FNYEAQ. This CDR3 has 13 amino acids. The CDR3 loop is CASSLVGDQPQHF. The CDR3 DNA reads TGTGCCAGCAGCTTAGTTGGAGATCAGCCCCAGCATTTT. Full variable domain (rest looked up from reference TRBV7-6 and TRBJ1-5): GAGVSQSPRYKVTKRGQDVALRCDPISGHVSLYWYRQALGQGPEFLTYFNYEAQQDKSGLPNDRFSAERPEGSISTLTIQRTEQRDSAMYRCASSLVGDQPQHFGDGTRLSIL.

The rearrangement links TRBV3-1 (or the pseudogene TRBV3-2) to TRBJ2-7; a weak D match, TRBD1 (6 bases). With 4 bases removed from V and 2 bases from J, the gap between germline ends came to 9 bases. The CDR3 totals 13 residues. In germline, CDR1 is LGHDT, CDR2 YNNKEL (reference sequence). CDR3 DNA: TGTGCCAGCAGCCCCGGGACACCCTACGAGCAGTACTTC. Amino acids: CASSPGTPYEQYF.

The chain joins TRBV11-2 to TRBJ2-2; 12 positions match TRBD2. CDR3 length: 17 amino acids. Germline-derived CDR1 and CDR2 are SGHAT and FQNNGV. The ends lost 6 bases at V and 7 bases at J; junction bases unmatched: 12. As DNA, the CDR3 is TGTGCCAGCAGTTCCCTAGCGGGAGGGGATCGGGGCGGGGAGCTGTTTTTT. Translating gives CASSSLAGGDRGGELFF.

The gene calls are TRBV6-4 and TRBJ2-3; TRBD1 agrees at 10 bases. The CDR3 is made up of 16 amino acids. Germline assignment: CDR1 MRHNA and CDR2 SNTAGT. The trim removed 0 bases at V and 4 bases at J, leaving 4 bases unmatched. The CDR3 bases are TGTGCCAGCAGTGACTCGGGGACAGGGGAGGCAGATACGCAGTATTTT. Encoded protein: CASSDSGTGEADTQYF.

CDR3 coding DNA: TGTGCCAGCGGCCTAGCTATGGGGGGGCGAGAGACCCAGTACTTC. Encoded protein: CASGLAMGGRETQYF. This chain joins TRBV2 and TRBJ2-5, with a tentative D call TRBD2 (7 bases). The CDR3 is 15 residues long. Germline-derived CDR1 and CDR2 are SNHLY and FYNNEI. Deletions cut 8 bases from V and 4 bases from J, with 20 bases between.